The entry below describes one T cell receptor (beta chain). Its antigen remains unidentified. This specimen comes from a study of tumor-infiltrating lymphocytes in localized non-small cell lung cancer. Looking at the study overall: Some samples were collected after neoadjuvant chemotherapy; smokers, never-smokers and several histologies were included. Each patient gave resected tumor and non-adjacent uninvolved lung tissue. Regarding the study as a whole: Different pieces of the same tissue went to different assays, confounding technical variation with intratumor heterogeneity. Immunotypes IM1 and IM2 had similar TCR-derived T-cell fractions.

The CDR3 consists of 12 residues. Germline CDR1 is MDHEN and CDR2 is SYDVKM. V shed 6 bases and J shed 7 bases, with 10 bases lying between them. The protocol was immunoSEQ multiplex PCR, while the TCRdb copy is restricted to in-frame clones and leaves out a portion. The sample includes more than 9,000 clones, 60% seen only once; the top ten take 9.5% to 13%. This chain links TRBV28 with TRBJ2-1; D unresolved. What was sequenced was uninvolved lung tissue not adjacent to the tumor. The sequence derives from a human donor with non-small cell lung cancer. The CDR3, as DNA: TGTGCCAGCAGCTTACTGGGGAATGAGCAGTTCTTC. Protein: CASSLLGNEQFF.